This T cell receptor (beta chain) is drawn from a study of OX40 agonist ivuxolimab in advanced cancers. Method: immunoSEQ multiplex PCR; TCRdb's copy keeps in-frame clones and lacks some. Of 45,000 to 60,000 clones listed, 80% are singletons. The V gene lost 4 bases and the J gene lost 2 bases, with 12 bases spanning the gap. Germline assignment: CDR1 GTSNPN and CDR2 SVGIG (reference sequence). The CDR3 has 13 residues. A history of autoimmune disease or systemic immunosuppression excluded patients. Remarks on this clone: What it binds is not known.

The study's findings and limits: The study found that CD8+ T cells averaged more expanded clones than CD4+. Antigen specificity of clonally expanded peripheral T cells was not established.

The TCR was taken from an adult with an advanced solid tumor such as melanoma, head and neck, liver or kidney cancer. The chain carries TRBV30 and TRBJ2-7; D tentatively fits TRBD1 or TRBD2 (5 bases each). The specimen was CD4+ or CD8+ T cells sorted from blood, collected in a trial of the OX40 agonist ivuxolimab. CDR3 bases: TGTGCCTGGACTCCCGGGGCAACCTACGAGCAGTACTTC. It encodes CAWTPGATYEQYF.